This is a list of T cell receptor beta chains from one sample in a study of blood T cell repertoires in COVID-19. TCRdb keeps only in-frame clones here, not all; method: immunoSEQ multiplex PCR. The sample lists approximately 150,000 clones; over 75% were seen once. Sequences were obtained from peripheral blood. The receptors originated from a man in his 70s with active COVID-19. Each CDR3 is given with its conserved first and last residue. D genes are given only for firm matches. Expanded clones are given a class, and other clones once, few, many or no size at all.

CDR3 protein	CDR3 DNA	CDR3 length	D gene	clone size	J gene	V gene
CSVSRGGTEAFF	TGCAGCGTTTCCCGGGGAGGGACAGAAGCTTTCTTT	12	NA	NA	TRBJ1-1	TRBV29-1
CASSGELGEQFF	TGTGCCAGCAGTGGGGAGCTAGGTGAGCAGTTCTTC	12	NA	NA	TRBJ2-1	TRBV5-8
CASSAAAAYEQYF	TGTGCCAGCAGTGCGGCGGCCGCCTACGAGCAGTACTTC	13	NA	many	TRBJ2-7	TRBV2
CASSLYWGPNSNTEAFF	TGTGCCAGCAGTTTATATTGGGGCCCCAATTCGAACACTGAAGCTTTCTTT	17	NA	NA	TRBJ1-1	TRBV27
CASRGTGLSREQYF	TGTGCCAGCAGGGGGACAGGTCTCTCTCGGGAGCAGTACTTC	14	TRBD1	NA	TRBJ2-7	TRBV6-5
CASSSWPGAGNTIYF	TGTGCCAGCAGCTCGTGGCCGGGTGCGGGAAACACCATATATTTT	15	NA	NA	TRBJ1-3	TRBV5-4
CASSLLANHNEQFF	TGTGCCAGCAGCCTCCTAGCGAACCACAATGAGCAGTTCTTC	14	NA	NA	TRBJ2-1	TRBV27
CASSEAFSSRGYEQYF	TGTGCCAGCAGTGAAGCCTTCTCATCTAGGGGGTACGAGCAGTACTTC	16	NA	NA	TRBJ2-7	TRBV6-1
CSARVAGKQVF	TGCAGTGCTAGAGTTGCCGGAAAACAGGTCTTC	11	NA	NA	TRBJ2-1	TRBV20-1
CASSKDLKGEKRGITEAFF	TGTGCCAGCAGCAAAGATTTAAAGGGAGAAAAGAGAGGGATCACTGAAGCTTTCTTT	19	NA	once	TRBJ1-1	TRBV21-1
CSVPPGAELNEQFF	TGCAGCGTCCCACCAGGGGCAGAACTCAATGAGCAGTTCTTC	14	NA	NA	TRBJ2-1	TRBV29-1
CASSPDMTGGYEQYF	TGTGCCAGCTCACCAGATATGACAGGGGGGTACGAGCAGTACTTC	15	TRBD1	NA	TRBJ2-7	TRBV18
CAISDPGMGEKLFF	TGTGCCATCAGTGATCCGGGAATGGGTGAAAAACTGTTTTTT	14	NA	NA	TRBJ1-4	TRBV10-3
CASSLEGQGDEKLFF	TGTGCCAGCAGCTTAGAAGGTCAGGGTGATGAAAAACTGTTTTTT	15	NA	NA	TRBJ1-4	TRBV7-8
CASQGTGATISNQPQHF	TGTGCCAGTCAGGGGACAGGGGCCACCATTAGCAATCAGCCCCAGCATTTT	17	TRBD1	few	TRBJ1-5	TRBV28
CASSVTGLGYTF	TGTGCCAGTAGTGTGACAGGGCTTGGCTACACCTTC	12	TRBD1	once	TRBJ1-2	TRBV19
CASAPDRGLSDTQYF	TGTGCCAGCGCCCCTGACAGGGGGCTCTCAGATACGCAGTATTTT	15	TRBD1	NA	TRBJ2-3	TRBV6-5
CASRGGPSGTGELFF	TGTGCCAGCAGGGGCGGGCCTTCGGGAACCGGGGAGCTGTTTTTT	15	NA	NA	TRBJ2-2	TRBV28
CASSSAGRAYEQYF	TGTGCCAGCAGCAGTGCCGGGAGGGCCTACGAGCAGTACTTC	14	TRBD2	once	TRBJ2-7	TRBV5-4
CASSQTGTGGSLGGNTIYF	TGTGCCAGCAGCCAAACCGGGACAGGGGGCTCCCTCGGCGGAAACACCATATATTTT	19	TRBD1	NA	TRBJ1-3	TRBV7-9
CASSFGGRAIGDTQYF	TGTGCCAGCAGTTTTGGCGGGAGGGCCATCGGGGATACGCAGTATTTT	16	TRBD2	NA	TRBJ2-3	TRBV28
CASSERTSGSSDTQYF	TGTGCCAGCAGCGAACGGACTAGCGGGAGTTCAGATACGCAGTATTTT	16	TRBD2	NA	TRBJ2-3	TRBV3-1/TRBV3-2
CASSPLAGVSGNIQYF	TGTGCCAGCAGCCCGTTAGCGGGAGTCTCGGGCAACATTCAGTACTTC	16	TRBD2	NA	TRBJ2-4	TRBV11-2
CASIIAGGPNEQFF	TGTGCCAGTATCATAGCGGGAGGGCCAAATGAGCAGTTCTTC	14	TRBD2	NA	TRBJ2-1	TRBV19